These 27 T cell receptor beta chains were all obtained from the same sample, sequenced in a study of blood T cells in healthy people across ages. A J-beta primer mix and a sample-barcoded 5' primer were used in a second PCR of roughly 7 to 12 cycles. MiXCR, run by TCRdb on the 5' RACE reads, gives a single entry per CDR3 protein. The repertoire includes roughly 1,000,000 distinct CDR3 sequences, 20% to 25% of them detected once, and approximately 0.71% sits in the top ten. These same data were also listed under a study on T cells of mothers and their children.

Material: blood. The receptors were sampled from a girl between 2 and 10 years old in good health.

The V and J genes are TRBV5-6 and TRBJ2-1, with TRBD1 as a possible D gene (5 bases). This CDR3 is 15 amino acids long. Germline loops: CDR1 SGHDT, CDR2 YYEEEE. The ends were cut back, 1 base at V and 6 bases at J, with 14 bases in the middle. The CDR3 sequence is CASSLLQGRGNEQFF. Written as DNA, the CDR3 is TGTGCCAGCAGCTTGCTGCAGGGAAGGGGCAATGAGCAGTTCTTC.

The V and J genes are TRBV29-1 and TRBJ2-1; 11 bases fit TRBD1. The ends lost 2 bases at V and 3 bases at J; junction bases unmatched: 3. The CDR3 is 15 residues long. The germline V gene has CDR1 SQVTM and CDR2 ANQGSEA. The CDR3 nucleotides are TGCAGCGTTGAACCGGGACAGGGGGACTACAATGAGCAGTTCTTC. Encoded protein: CSVEPGQGDYNEQFF.

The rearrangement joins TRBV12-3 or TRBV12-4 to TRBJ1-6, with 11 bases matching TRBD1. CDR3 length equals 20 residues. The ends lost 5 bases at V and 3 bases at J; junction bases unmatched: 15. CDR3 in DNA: TGTGCCAGCAGTCAACGTAAGGGACAGGGGGTGAAATTCTATAATTCACCCCTCCACTTT. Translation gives CASSQRKGQGVKFYNSPLHF.

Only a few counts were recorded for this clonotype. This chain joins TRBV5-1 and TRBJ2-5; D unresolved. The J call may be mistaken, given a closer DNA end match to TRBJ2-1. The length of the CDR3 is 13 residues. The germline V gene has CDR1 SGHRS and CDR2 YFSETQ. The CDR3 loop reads CASSLEVGNEQFF. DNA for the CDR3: TGCGCCAGCAGCTTGGAGGTCGGAAATGAGCAGTTCTTC.

The chain's CDR3 is CASWSSYNEQFF. The CDR3 region has the DNA TGTGCCAGTTGGAGCTCCTACAATGAGCAGTTCTTC. This chain links TRBV6-6 with TRBJ2-1; D gene uncertain. Trimming pared 9 bases from V and 0 bases from J, leaving 6 bases between. The CDR3 is made up of 12 amino acids. The germline gives CDR1 MNHNY, CDR2 SVGAGI (reference sequence).

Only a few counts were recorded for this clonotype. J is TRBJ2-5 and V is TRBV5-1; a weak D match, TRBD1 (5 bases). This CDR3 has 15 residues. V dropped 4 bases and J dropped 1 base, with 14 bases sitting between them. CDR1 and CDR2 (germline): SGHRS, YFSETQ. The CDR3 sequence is CASSGRTLSQETQYF. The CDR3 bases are TGCGCCAGCAGCGGACGGACACTCAGCCAAGAGACCCAGTACTTC.

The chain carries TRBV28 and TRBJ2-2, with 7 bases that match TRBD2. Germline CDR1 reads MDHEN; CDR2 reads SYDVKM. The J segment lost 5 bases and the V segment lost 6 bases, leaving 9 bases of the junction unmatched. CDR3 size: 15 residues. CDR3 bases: TGTGCCAGCAGCTCTGCAGCGGGGAGAACCGGGGAGCTGTTTTTT. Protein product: CASSSAAGRTGELFF.

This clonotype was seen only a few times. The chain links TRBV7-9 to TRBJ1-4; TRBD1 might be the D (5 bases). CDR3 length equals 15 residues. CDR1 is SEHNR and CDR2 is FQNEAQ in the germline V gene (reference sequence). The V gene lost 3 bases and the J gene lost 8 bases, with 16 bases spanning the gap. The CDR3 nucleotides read TGTGCCAGCAGCTTCGCCAAGGGGCGGGAGGAAAAACTGTTTTTT. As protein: CASSFAKGREEKLFF. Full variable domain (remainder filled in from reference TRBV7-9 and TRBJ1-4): DTGVSQNPRHKITKRGQNVTFRCDPISEHNRLYWYRQTLGQGPEFLTYFQNEAQLEKSRLLSDRFSAERPKGSFSTLEIQRTEQGDSAMYLCASSFAKGREEKLFFGSGTQLSVL.

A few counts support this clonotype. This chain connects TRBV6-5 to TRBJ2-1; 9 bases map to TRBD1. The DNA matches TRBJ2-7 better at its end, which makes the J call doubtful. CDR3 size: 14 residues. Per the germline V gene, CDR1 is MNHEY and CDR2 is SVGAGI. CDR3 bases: TGTGCCAGCAGCCCCGGGACAGGGACCCTCGAGCAGTACTTC. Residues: CASSPGTGTLEQYF.

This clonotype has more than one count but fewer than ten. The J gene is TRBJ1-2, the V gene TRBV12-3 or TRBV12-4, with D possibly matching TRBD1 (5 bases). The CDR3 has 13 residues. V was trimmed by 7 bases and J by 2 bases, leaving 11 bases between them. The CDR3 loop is CASTPRANYGYTF. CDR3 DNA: TGTGCCAGCACCCCCAGGGCAAACTATGGCTACACCTTC.

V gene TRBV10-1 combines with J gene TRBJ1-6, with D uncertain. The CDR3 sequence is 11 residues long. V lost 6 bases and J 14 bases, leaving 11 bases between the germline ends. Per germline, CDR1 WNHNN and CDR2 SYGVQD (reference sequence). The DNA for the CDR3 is TGCGCCAGCAGACCCCAGTGGGCCCTCCACTTT. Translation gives CASRPQWALHF.

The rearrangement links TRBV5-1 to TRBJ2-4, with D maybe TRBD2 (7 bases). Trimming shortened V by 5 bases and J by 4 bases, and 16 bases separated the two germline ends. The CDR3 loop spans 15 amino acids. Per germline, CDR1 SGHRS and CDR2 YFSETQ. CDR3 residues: CASSLGGPTKNIQYF. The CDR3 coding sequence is TGCGCCAGCAGTCTGGGGGGGCCGACTAAAAACATTCAGTACTTC.

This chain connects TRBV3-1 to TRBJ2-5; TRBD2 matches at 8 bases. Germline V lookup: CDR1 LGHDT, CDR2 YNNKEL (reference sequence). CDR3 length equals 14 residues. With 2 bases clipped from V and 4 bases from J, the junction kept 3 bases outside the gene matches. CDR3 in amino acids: CASSQREGGETQYF. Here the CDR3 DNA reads TGTGCCAGCAGCCAACGGGAGGGGGGAGAGACCCAGTACTTC.

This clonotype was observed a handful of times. The CDR3 loop reads CASSHNRGILSADNSPLHF. The DNA for the CDR3 is TGTGCCAGCAGTCACAACAGGGGCATTCTTTCCGCTGATAATTCACCCCTCCACTTT. The V and J genes are TRBV6-2 or TRBV6-3 and TRBJ1-6; 7 bases are a match to TRBD1. With V trimmed by 5 bases and J by 5 bases, 18 bases remained unmatched. Germline V gene sequence: CDR1 MNHEY, CDR2 SVGEGT. The CDR3 loop spans 19 amino acids.

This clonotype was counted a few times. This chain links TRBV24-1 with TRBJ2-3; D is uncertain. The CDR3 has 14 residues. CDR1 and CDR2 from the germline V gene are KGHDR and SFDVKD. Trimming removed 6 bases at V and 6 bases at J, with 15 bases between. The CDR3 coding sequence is TGTGCCACCAGTTCGGAGCAGGCACACGATACGCAGTATTTT. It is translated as CATSSEQAHDTQYF.

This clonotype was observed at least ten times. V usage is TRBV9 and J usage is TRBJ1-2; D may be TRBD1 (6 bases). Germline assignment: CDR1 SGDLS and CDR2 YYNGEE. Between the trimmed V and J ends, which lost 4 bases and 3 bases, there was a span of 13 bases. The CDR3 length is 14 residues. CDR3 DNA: TGTGCCAGCAGCTCGAGTGGGGGCGACTATGGCTACACCTTC. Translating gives CASSSSGGDYGYTF.

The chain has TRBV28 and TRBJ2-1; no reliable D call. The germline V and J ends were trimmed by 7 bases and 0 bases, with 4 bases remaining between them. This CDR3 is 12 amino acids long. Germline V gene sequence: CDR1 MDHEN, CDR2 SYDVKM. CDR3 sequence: CASTGSYNEQFF. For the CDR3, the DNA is TGTGCCAGCACGGGCTCCTACAATGAGCAGTTCTTC.

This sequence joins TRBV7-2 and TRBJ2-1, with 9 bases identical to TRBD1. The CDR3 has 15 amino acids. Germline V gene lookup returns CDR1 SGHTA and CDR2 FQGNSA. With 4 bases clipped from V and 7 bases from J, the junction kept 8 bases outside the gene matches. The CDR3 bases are TGTGCCAGCAGCTCGGCGGGGACAGGGCCGAATGAGCAGTTCTTC. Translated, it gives CASSSAGTGPNEQFF.

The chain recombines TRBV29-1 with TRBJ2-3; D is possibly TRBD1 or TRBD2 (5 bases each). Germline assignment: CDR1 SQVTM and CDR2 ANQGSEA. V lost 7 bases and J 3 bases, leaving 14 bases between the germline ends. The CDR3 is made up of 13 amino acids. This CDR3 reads CSAEWGTTDTQYF. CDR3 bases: TGCAGCGCGGAGTGGGGGACGACAGATACGCAGTATTTT.

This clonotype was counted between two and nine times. CDR3 DNA: TGTGCCAGCAGACCTCCCCGGGACAGACAAGAGACCCAGTACTTC. Translation: CASRPPRDRQETQYF. This chain joins TRBV6-6 and TRBJ2-5; 7 nucleotides align to TRBD1. V was pared by 6 bases and J by 2 bases, with 9 bases of the junction left unmatched. The CDR3 spans 15 residues. Germline CDR1 is MNHNY and CDR2 is SVGAGI (reference sequence).

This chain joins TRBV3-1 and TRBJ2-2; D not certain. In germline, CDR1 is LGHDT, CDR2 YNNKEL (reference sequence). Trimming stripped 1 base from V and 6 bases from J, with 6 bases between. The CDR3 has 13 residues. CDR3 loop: CASSQAQSGELFF. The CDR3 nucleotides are TGTGCCAGCAGCCAAGCTCAGTCCGGGGAGCTGTTTTTT.

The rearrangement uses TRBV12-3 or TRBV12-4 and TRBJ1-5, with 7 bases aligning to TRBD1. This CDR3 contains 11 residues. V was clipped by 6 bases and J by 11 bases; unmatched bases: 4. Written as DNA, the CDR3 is TGTGCCAGCAGCAACAGGGGTTCCCAGCATTTT. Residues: CASSNRGSQHF.

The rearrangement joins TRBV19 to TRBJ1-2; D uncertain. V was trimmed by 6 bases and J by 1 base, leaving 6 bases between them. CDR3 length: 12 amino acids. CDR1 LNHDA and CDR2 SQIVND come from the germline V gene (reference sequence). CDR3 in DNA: TGTGCCAGTAGGATATTTAACTATGGCTACACCTTC. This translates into CASRIFNYGYTF.

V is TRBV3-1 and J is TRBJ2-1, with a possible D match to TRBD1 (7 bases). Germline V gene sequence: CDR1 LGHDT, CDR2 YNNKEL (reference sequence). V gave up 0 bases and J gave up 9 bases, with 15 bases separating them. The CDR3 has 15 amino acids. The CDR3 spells CASSQDMSGGGEQFF. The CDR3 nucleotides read TGTGCCAGCAGCCAAGATATGTCAGGGGGAGGTGAGCAGTTCTTC.

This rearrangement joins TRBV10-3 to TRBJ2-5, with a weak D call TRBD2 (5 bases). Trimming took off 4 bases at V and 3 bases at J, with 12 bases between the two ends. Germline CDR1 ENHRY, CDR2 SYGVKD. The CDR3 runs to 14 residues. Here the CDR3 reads CAISAARAEETQYF. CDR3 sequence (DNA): TGTGCCATCAGTGCGGCGCGGGCCGAAGAGACCCAGTACTTC.

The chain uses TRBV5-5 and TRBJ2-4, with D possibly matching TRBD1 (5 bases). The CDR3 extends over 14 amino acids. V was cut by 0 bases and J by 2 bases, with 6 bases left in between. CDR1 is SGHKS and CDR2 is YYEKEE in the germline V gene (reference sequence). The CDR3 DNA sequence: TGTGCCAGCAGCTTGGGACAGTCCAAAAACATTCAGTACTTC. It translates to CASSLGQSKNIQYF.

The CDR3 DNA follows: TGTGCCAGTAGTGTAAACAGACTAGCCAAAAACATTCAGTACTTC. Amino acid sequence: CASSVNRLAKNIQYF. This chain joins TRBV19 and TRBJ2-4; no definite D call. Germline V lookup: CDR1 LNHDA, CDR2 SQIVND (reference sequence). The CDR3 consists of 15 residues. V shed 5 bases and J shed 0 bases, with 11 bases lying between them.